This T cell receptor (beta chain) was sequenced for a study of cytomegalovirus exposure and HLA in healthy donors. Across the study: The early release's HLA-typed donors yielded roughly 85 million unique TCRs.

Turning to this clone: Its specificity is unknown.

Amplification used 60 Vbeta primers and 13 Jbeta primers. Using immunoSEQ multiplex PCR, the repertoire was profiled, and TCRdb retains in-frame clones only, with some absent. The sample consists of around 67,000 clones, 70% to 80% of them appearing once. General observations from the study: Exclusion as indistinguishable affected some V segments, including TRBV6-2 and TRBV6-3.

Trimming pared 3 bases from V and 0 bases from J, leaving 8 bases between. This CDR3 spans 15 amino acids. From germline, CDR1 is MNHNY and CDR2 SVGAGI (reference sequence). The sequence derives from a man between 18 and 29 years old in good health and CMV-seropositive. What was sequenced was PBMCs. The chain has TRBV6-6 and TRBJ2-2; TRBD2 is a possible D gene (5 bases). The CDR3 nucleotides read TGTGCCAGCAGTTATTCCGGGACGAACACCGGGGAGCTGTTTTTT. Translated: CASSYSGTNTGELFF.